The clone carrying this T cell receptor beta chain was seen many times. This specimen comes from a study of neurological immune-mediated disorders. Trimming removed 5 bases from V and 5 bases from J, with 13 bases in between. This CDR3 has 14 amino acids. The unsorted libraries had their origin in 2 million PBMCs stored at -80 C. TCRdb reanalysed the 5' RACE reads using MiXCR and keeps one entry per CDR3 protein. Here the sample spans 55,000 to 70,000 distinct CDR3 sequences, almost 4% being singletons. V and J are TRBV12-3 or TRBV12-4 and TRBJ2-1, with D unresolved. The TCR comes from a man younger than 45 with multiple sclerosis. Material for sequencing was PBMCs. For the CDR3, the DNA is TGTGCCAGCAGTCCGCCCACCGAACACAATGAGCAGTTCTTC. Translating it yields CASSPPTEHNEQFF.